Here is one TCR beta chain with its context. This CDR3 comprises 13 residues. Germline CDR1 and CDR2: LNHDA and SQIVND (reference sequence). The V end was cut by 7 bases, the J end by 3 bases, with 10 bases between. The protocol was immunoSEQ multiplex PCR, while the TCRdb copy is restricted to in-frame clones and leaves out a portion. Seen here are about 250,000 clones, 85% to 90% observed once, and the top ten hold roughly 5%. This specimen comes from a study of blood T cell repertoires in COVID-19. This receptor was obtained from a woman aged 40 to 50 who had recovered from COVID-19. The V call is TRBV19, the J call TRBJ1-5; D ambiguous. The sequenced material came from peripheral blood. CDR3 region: CASMSHYNQPQHF. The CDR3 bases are TGTGCCAGTATGTCGCACTACAATCAGCCCCAGCATTTT.